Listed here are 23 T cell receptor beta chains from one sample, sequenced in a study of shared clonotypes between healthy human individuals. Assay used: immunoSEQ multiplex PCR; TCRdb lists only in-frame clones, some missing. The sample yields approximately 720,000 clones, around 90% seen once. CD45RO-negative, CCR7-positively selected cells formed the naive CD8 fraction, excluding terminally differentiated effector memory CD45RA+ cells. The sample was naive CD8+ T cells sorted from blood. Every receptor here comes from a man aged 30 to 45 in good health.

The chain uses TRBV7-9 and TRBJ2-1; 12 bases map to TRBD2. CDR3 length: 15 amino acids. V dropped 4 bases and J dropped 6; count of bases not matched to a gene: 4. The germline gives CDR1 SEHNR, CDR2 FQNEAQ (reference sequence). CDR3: CASSYVTSGSNEQFF. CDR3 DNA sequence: TGTGCCAGCAGCTACGTGACTAGCGGGAGCAATGAGCAGTTCTTC.

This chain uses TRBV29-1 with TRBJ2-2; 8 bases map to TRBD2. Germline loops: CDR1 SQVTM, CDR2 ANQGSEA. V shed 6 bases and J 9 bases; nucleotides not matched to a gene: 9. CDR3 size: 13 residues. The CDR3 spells CSVPGLGGRELFF. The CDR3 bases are TGCAGCGTGCCGGGACTAGGGGGGCGGGAGCTGTTTTTT.

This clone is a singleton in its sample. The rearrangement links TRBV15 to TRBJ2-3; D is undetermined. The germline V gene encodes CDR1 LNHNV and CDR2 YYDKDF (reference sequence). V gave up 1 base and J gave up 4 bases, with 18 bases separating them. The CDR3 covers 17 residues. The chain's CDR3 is CATSRGLEWLEPDTQYF. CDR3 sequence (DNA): TGTGCCACCAGCAGAGGTCTGGAATGGCTAGAACCAGATACGCAGTATTTT.

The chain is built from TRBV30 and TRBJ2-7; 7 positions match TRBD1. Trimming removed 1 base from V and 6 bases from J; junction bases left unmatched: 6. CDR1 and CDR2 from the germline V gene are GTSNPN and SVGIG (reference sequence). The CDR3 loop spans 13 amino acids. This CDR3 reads CAWSEGTVFEQYF. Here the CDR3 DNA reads TGTGCCTGGAGTGAAGGGACAGTGTTCGAGCAGTACTTC.

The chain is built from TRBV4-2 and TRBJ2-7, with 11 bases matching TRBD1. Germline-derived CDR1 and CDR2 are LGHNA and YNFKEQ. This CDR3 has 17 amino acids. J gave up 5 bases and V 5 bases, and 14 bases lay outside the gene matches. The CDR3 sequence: CASSERQVPGQGDEQYF. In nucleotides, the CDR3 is TGTGCCAGCAGCGAGCGGCAGGTCCCGGGACAGGGGGACGAGCAGTACTTC.

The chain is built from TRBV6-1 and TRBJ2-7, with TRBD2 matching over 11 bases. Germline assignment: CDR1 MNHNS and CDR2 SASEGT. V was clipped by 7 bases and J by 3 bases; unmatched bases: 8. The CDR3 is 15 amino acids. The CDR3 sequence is CASIAGGPPFYEQYF. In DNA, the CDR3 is TGTGCCAGCATAGCGGGAGGGCCGCCCTTCTACGAGCAGTACTTC.

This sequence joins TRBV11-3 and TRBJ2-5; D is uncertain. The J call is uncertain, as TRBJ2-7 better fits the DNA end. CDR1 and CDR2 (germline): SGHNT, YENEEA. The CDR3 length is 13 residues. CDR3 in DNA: TGTGCCAGCAGCTTAGTGTTCGGGTCCGAGCAGTACTTC. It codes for CASSLVFGSEQYF.

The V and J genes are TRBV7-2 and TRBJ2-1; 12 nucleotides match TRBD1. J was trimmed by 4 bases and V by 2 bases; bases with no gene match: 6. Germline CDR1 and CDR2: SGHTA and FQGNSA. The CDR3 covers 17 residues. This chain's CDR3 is CASSLSPGQGAYNEQFF. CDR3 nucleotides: TGTGCCAGCAGCTTAAGTCCGGGACAGGGGGCATACAATGAGCAGTTCTTC.

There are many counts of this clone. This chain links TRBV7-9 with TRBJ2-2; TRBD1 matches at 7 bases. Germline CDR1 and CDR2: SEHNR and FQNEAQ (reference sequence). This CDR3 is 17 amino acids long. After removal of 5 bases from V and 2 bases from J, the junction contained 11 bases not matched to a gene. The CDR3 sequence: CASSPSPGTDNTGELFF. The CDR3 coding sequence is TGTGCCAGCAGCCCCTCCCCCGGGACAGACAACACCGGGGAGCTGTTTTTT.

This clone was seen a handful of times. CDR3 in amino acids: CASSFSGFNTGELFF. Here the CDR3 DNA reads TGTGCCAGCAGCTTTTCCGGGTTCAACACCGGGGAGCTGTTTTTT. The J gene is TRBJ2-2, the V gene TRBV7-9; no clear D. Germline CDR1 and CDR2: SEHNR and FQNEAQ (reference sequence). Trimming removed 3 bases from V and 2 bases from J, with 10 bases in between. The CDR3 has 15 residues.

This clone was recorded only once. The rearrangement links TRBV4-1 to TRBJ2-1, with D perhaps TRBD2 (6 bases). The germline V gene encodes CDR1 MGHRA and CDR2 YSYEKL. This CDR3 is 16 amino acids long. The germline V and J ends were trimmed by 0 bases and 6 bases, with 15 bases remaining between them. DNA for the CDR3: TGCGCCAGCAGCCAAGATCGGGGCCTGGGGGGCAATGAGCAGTTCTTC. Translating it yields CASSQDRGLGGNEQFF.

The CDR3 coding sequence is TGCGCCAGCAGCCAAATTGGGGACTATGGCTACACCTTC. It specifies CASSQIGDYGYTF. The chain has TRBV4-1 and TRBJ1-2; D is undetermined. Between the trimmed V and J ends, which lost 2 bases and 3 bases, there was a span of 7 bases. The CDR3 has 13 residues. CDR1 is MGHRA and CDR2 is YSYEKL in the germline V gene.

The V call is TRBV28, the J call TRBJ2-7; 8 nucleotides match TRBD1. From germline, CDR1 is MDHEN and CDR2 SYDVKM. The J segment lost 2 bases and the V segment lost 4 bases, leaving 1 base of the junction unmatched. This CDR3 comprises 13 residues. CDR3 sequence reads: CASSSDRAYEQYF. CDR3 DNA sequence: TGTGCCAGCAGTTCGGACAGGGCCTACGAGCAGTACTTC.

CDR3 loop: CASSNGQGDTGELFF. The DNA of the CDR3 is TGTGCCAGCAGTAACGGACAGGGAGACACCGGGGAGCTGTTTTTT. The V gene is TRBV25-1, the J gene TRBJ2-2; 8 bases fit TRBD1. Germline CDR1 MGHDK, CDR2 SYGVNS. V shed 5 bases and J 3 bases; nucleotides not matched to a gene: 5. CDR3 size: 15 residues. Complete variable domain (other parts from reference TRBV25-1 and TRBJ2-2): EADIYQTPRYLVIGTGKKITLECSQTMGHDKMYWYQQDPGMELHLIHYSYGVNSTEKGDLSSESTVSRIRTEHFPLTLESARPSHTSQYLCASSNGQGDTGELFFGEGSRLTVL.

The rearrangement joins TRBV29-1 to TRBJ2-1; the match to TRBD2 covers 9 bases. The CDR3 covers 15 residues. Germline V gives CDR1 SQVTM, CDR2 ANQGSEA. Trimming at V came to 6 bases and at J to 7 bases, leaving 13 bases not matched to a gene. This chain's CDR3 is CSVAPGVAGVNEQFF. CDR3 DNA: TGCAGCGTGGCCCCCGGGGTAGCGGGAGTTAATGAGCAGTTCTTC.

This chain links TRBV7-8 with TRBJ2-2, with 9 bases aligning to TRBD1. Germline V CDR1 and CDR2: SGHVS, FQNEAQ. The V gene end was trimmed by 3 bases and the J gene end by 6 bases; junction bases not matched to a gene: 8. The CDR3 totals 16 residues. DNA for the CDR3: TGTGCCAGCAGCTTCATCGGACAGGGGTGGGCCGGGGAGCTGTTTTTT. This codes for CASSFIGQGWAGELFF.

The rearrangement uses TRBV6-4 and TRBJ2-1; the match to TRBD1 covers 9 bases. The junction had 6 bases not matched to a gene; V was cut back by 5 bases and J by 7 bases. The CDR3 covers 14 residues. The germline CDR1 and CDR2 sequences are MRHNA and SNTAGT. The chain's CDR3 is CASSPTGGANEQFF. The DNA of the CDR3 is TGTGCCAGCAGTCCTACAGGGGGCGCAAATGAGCAGTTCTTC.

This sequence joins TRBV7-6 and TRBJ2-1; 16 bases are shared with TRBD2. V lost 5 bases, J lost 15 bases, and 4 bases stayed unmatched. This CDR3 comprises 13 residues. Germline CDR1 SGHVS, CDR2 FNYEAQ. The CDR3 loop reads CASSQGLAGGTFF. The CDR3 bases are TGTGCCAGCAGCCAGGGACTAGCGGGAGGGACGTTCTTC.

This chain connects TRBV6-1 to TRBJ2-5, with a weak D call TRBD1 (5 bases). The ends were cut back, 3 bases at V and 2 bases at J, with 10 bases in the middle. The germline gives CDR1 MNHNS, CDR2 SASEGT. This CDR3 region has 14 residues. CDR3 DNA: TGTGCCAGCAGTGAGGGCAGGGAACAAGAGACCCAGTACTTC. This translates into CASSEGREQETQYF.

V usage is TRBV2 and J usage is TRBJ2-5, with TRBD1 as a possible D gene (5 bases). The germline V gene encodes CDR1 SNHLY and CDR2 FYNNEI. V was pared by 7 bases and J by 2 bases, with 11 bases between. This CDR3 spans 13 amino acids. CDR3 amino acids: CASTRPGQETQYF. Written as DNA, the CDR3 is TGTGCCAGCACCCGGCCAGGGCAAGAGACCCAGTACTTC.

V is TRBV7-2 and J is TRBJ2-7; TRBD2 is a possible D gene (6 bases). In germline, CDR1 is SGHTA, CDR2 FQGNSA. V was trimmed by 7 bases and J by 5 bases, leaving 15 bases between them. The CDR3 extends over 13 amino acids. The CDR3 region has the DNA TGTGCCAGCACGCCGGTGACTAGTCACGAGCAGTACTTC. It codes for CASTPVTSHEQYF. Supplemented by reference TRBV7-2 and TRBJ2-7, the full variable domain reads GAGVSQSPSNKVTEKGKDVELRCDPISGHTALYWYRQSLGQGLEFLIYFQGNSAPDKSGLPSDRFSAERTGGSVSTLTIQRTQQEDSAVYLCASTPVTSHEQYFGPGTRLTVT.

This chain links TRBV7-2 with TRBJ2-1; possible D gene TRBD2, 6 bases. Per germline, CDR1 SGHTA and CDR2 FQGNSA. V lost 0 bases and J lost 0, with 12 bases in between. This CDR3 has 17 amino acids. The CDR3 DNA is TGTGCCAGCAGCTTAGCAGGCGGGATGGACTCCTACAATGAGCAGTTCTTC. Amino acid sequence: CASSLAGGMDSYNEQFF.

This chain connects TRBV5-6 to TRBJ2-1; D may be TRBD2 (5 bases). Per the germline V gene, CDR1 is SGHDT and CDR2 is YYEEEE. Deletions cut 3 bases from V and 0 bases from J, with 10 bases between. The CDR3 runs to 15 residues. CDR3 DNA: TGTGCCAGCAGCTATAGCGAGAGCTCCTACAATGAGCAGTTCTTC. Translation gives CASSYSESSYNEQFF.